A selection of T cell receptor beta chains follows, all from one sample in a study of blood T cell repertoires in COVID-19. Sequenced by immunoSEQ multiplex PCR; TCRdb stores in-frame clones only, minus some. The table lists about 250,000 clones, around four fifths of them singletons. Sample: peripheral blood. All receptors come from a man aged 35 to 55 with active or convalescent COVID-19. CDR3s include the opening cysteine and the closing phenylalanine or tryptophan. The D gene is left open where the match is weak. A row's size may be missing; if present it is once, few, many or a size class.

v_gene	abundance	len	d_gene	j_gene	CDR3nt	CDR3aa
TRBV30	-	13	TRBD2	TRBJ2-1	TGTGCCTGGAGTGTACGGTCGCGGGAGAAGCAGTTCTTC	CAWSVRSREKQFF
TRBV6-5	-	13	TRBD1	TRBJ2-5	TGTGCCAGCAACAGGAACAGGGGAGAGACCCAGTACTTC	CASNRNRGETQYF
TRBV12-5	once	16	TRBD2	TRBJ2-2	TGTGCTAGTGGTTTGCTAGCGGGGGGGTATACCGGGGAGCTGTTTTTT	CASGLLAGGYTGELFF
TRBV5-1	-	14	TRBD1	TRBJ2-5	TGCGCCAGCAGCTTGGGGGACAGGGGAACGACCCAGTACTTC	CASSLGDRGTTQYF
TRBV30	-	13	-	TRBJ2-3	TGTGCCTGGACCTTCAAGGGGGGGGATACGCAGTATTTT	CAWTFKGGDTQYF
TRBV3-1/TRBV3-2	-	20	TRBD2	TRBJ2-3	TGTGCCAGCAGCCGCCGCGGCGGGACTAGCGGGGGGGCCAGCACAGATACGCAGTATTTT	CASSRRGGTSGGASTDTQYF
TRBV7-8	-	17	TRBD2	TRBJ2-3	TGTGCCAGCAGCCCATACCTTAGCGGGAGGAGCACAGATACGCAGTATTTT	CASSPYLSGRSTDTQYF
TRBV7-3	-	13	TRBD1	TRBJ1-2	TGTGCCAGCAGCCTGGACAGGGGCTATGGCTACACCTTC	CASSLDRGYGYTF
TRBV5-5	-	16	TRBD1	TRBJ1-4	TGTGCCAGCAGCTTAGGACAGGGACAAACTAATGAAAAACTGTTTTTT	CASSLGQGQTNEKLFF
TRBV9	-	12	-	TRBJ1-1	TGTGCCAGCAGCCCCCGGACAGAGGAAGCTTTCTTT	CASSPRTEEAFF
TRBV6-5	-	13	-	TRBJ1-5	TGTGCCAGCAGTTCAGGGGTAAATCAGCCCCAGCATTTT	CASSSGVNQPQHF
TRBV4-2	-	14	-	TRBJ1-1	TGTGCCAGCAGCCAATTTGAGGGGGACACTGAAGCTTTCTTT	CASSQFEGDTEAFF
TRBV7-2	once	15	TRBD2	TRBJ2-3	TGTGCCAGCAGCTTAGTAGGCGGGGGGTTCGATACGCAGTATTTT	CASSLVGGGFDTQYF
TRBV4-3	-	15	-	TRBJ2-1	TGCGCCAGCAGCCGAGAGGGGACTGACTACAATGAGCAGTTCTTC	CASSREGTDYNEQFF
TRBV30	-	14	TRBD1	TRBJ1-5	TGTGCCTGGAGTGTCGGGACAGCTAATCAGCCCCAGCATTTT	CAWSVGTANQPQHF
TRBV11-3	-	12	-	TRBJ1-1	TGTGCCAGCAGCTTCCGCGACACTGAAGCTTTCTTT	CASSFRDTEAFF
TRBV5-1	once	13	-	TRBJ1-1	TGCGCCAGCAGCCAGGACGGGGACACTGAAGCTTTCTTT	CASSQDGDTEAFF
TRBV7-7	-	14	-	TRBJ2-1	TGTGCTAGCAGCTTAGAGTGGGCAAACAATGAGCAGTTCTTC	CASSLEWANNEQFF
TRBV5-5	-	16	TRBD1	TRBJ2-4	TGTGCCAGCAGCTTGCGGACAGGGGGTGACAAAAACATTCAGTACTTC	CASSLRTGGDKNIQYF
TRBV18	-	15	TRBD1	TRBJ2-7	TGTGCCAGCTCTCGAGAGGGGGCCAGTTCCGGTGAGCAGTACTTC	CASSREGASSGEQYF
TRBV10-2	once	14	TRBD2	TRBJ2-7	TGCGCCAGCAGTGAGAGCGGGAGCTCCTACGAGCAGTACTTC	CASSESGSSYEQYF
TRBV10-3	-	14	TRBD1	TRBJ1-5	TGTGCCATCAGTGAAGGGACAGGTAATCAGCCCCAGCATTTT	CAISEGTGNQPQHF
TRBV14	-	13	TRBD1	TRBJ1-1	TGTGCCAGCAGCCGGACAGGGAACACTGAAGCTTTCTTT	CASSRTGNTEAFF
TRBV5-1	-	18	-	TRBJ1-3	TGCGCCAGCAGCTTGGGAGGGGACAATCCTTTTGGCCGAAACACCATATATTTT	CASSLGGDNPFGRNTIYF
TRBV2	-	14	-	TRBJ2-3	TGTGCCAGCAGTGGTGTCGGGGGCACAGATACGCAGTATTTT	CASSGVGGTDTQYF
TRBV5-1	-	15	TRBD1	TRBJ1-2	TGCGCCAGCAGCCCCGGGCTGGGACAGACCTATGGCTACACCTTC	CASSPGLGQTYGYTF
TRBV29-1	few	13	TRBD1	TRBJ1-3	TGCAGCGTTGGGGACAGGGCGGGAAACACCATATATTTT	CSVGDRAGNTIYF
TRBV11-2	-	15	-	TRBJ2-1	TGTGCCAGCAGTCAAGGGGGTTCCCGCTACAATGAGCAGTTCTTC	CASSQGGSRYNEQFF
TRBV15	-	14	TRBD1	TRBJ1-1	TGTGCCACCAGCAGGACAGGGTCGAACACTGAAGCTTTCTTT	CATSRTGSNTEAFF
TRBV7-9	-	15	TRBD1	TRBJ1-3	TGTGCCAGCAGCTTCGACAGGGCAACTGGAAACACCATATATTTT	CASSFDRATGNTIYF
TRBV24-1	-	15	-	TRBJ1-1	TGTGCCACCAGTGACTCCGGGGGGACGTTCGCTGAAGCTTTCTTT	CATSDSGGTFAEAFF
TRBV6-6	-	14	-	TRBJ1-2	TGTGCCAGCAGTTATTCTGGGGGCGAACTTGGCTACACCTTC	CASSYSGGELGYTF
TRBV7-9	-	18	TRBD1	TRBJ1-2	TGTGCCAGCAGCTCACCGGGACAGGGGGCGGAAAGAGACTATGGCTACACCTTC	CASSSPGQGAERDYGYTF
TRBV28	-	16	TRBD2	TRBJ2-7	TGTGCCAGCAGCCCCGGGAAACTAGCGGGGGACTACGAGCAGTACTTC	CASSPGKLAGDYEQYF
TRBV27	-	17	TRBD1	TRBJ2-2	TGTGCCAGCAGTTTGTTACAGGGGGCGTTCGGGGCCGGGGAGCTGTTTTTT	CASSLLQGAFGAGELFF
TRBV3-1/TRBV3-2	-	15	TRBD2	TRBJ2-2	TGTGCCAGCCGACGGATTAGCGGGATTACCGGGGAGCTGTTTTTT	CASRRISGITGELFF
TRBV12-3/TRBV12-4	once	13	TRBD1	TRBJ2-7	TGTGCCAGCAGTACAGGGACAGGGAATGTCGAGTACTTC	CASSTGTGNVEYF
TRBV27	-	16	TRBD2	TRBJ2-1	TGTGCCAGCAGCCCTCTCGGGACTAGCGGGAGTAATGAGCAGTTCTTC	CASSPLGTSGSNEQFF
TRBV5-8	-	12	-	TRBJ2-3	TGTGCCAGCAGCCTCCTCAGGGATACGCAGTATTTT	CASSLLRDTQYF
TRBV18	-	14	-	TRBJ1-2	TGTGCCAGCTCACCATATCCGGTGTCCTATGGCTACACCTTC	CASSPYPVSYGYTF
TRBV27	few	16	TRBD1	TRBJ1-1	TGTGCCAGCAGTTTATCGGACAGGTCCTGGGGGACTGAAGCTTTCTTT	CASSLSDRSWGTEAFF
TRBV18	-	17	TRBD2	TRBJ2-1	TGTGCCAGCTCACCACTTATTAGCGGGAGAATAGGCAATGAGCAGTTCTTC	CASSPLISGRIGNEQFF
TRBV4-2	once	16	-	TRBJ2-2	TGTGCCAGCAGCCAAGACGAGCTAGCGAACACCGGGGAGCTGTTTTTT	CASSQDELANTGELFF
TRBV28	-	14	TRBD1	TRBJ2-7	TGTGCCAGCAGCCGCCCGACAGGGCCCTACGAGCAGTACTTC	CASSRPTGPYEQYF
TRBV7-2	-	15	TRBD1	TRBJ2-7	TGTGCCAGCAGCTTGAGGACAGGGGTGGCCTACGAGCAGTACTTC	CASSLRTGVAYEQYF
TRBV6-5	-	15	-	TRBJ1-1	TGTGCCAGCAGTTACGGACAGAGGGTGAACACTGAAGCTTTCTTT	CASSYGQRVNTEAFF
TRBV6-2/TRBV6-3	-	16	-	TRBJ1-4	TGTGCCAGCAGTTCCAGTCTTTGGGCTTTGAATGAAAAACTGTTTTTT	CASSSSLWALNEKLFF
TRBV2	-	15	-	TRBJ2-7	TGTGCCAGCAGGACCGTGGGGGGACTCTCCTACGAGCAGTACTTC	CASRTVGGLSYEQYF
TRBV7-2	once	13	-	TRBJ1-2	TGTGCCAGCAGCGGCGGGCCTCGGTATGGCTACACCTTC	CASSGGPRYGYTF
TRBV6-6	-	15	TRBD2	TRBJ2-4	TGTGCCAGCAGTTTAGCGGGAGGGACGAGAAACATTCAGTACTTC	CASSLAGGTRNIQYF
TRBV30	-	17	TRBD2	TRBJ2-3	TGTGCCTGGGAAGGACTAGCGGAACGGCACTACACAGATACGCAGTATTTT	CAWEGLAERHYTDTQYF
TRBV7-9	-	13	TRBD1	TRBJ2-7	TGTGCCAGCAGCTTAAGACAGGGGAATGAACAGTACTTC	CASSLRQGNEQYF
TRBV7-2	-	16	-	TRBJ2-7	TGTGCCAGCAGCTTAGCGTACAGGGACCGTTCCTACGAGCAGTACTTC	CASSLAYRDRSYEQYF
TRBV25-1	-	13	-	TRBJ1-1	TGTGCCAGCACAGCCGGGGGACGGACTGAAGCTTTCTTT	CASTAGGRTEAFF
TRBV30	once	15	-	TRBJ1-5	TGTGCCTGGAGTGTGGCTACAGGGAGAACTCGGCCCCAGCATTTT	CAWSVATGRTRPQHF